This T cell receptor beta chain emerged from a study of cytomegalovirus exposure and HLA in healthy donors. Study-wide findings and caveats: Cytomegalovirus-associated TCR beta chains were listed, numbering 164. In vitro experiments confirmed that three CMV-associated chains were specific for CMV antigens.

Germline values: CDR1 SGHDN, CDR2 FVKESK. CDR3 length: 14 amino acids. The germline V and J ends were trimmed by 4 bases and 0 bases, with 7 bases remaining between them. Points on this clone: Its specificity is unknown.

Measured with immunoSEQ multiplex PCR; TCRdb has only the in-frame clones, and not every one. The sample has approximately 150,000 clones; around 86% are singletons. The sample taken for sequencing was PBMCs. The V and J genes are TRBV14 and TRBJ2-1; no firm D call. The receptor comes from a man aged 18-30 years in good health and CMV-seropositive. The CDR3 loop reads CASSPHYSYNEQFF. The CDR3 DNA reads TGTGCCAGCAGCCCCCACTACTCCTACAATGAGCAGTTCTTC.